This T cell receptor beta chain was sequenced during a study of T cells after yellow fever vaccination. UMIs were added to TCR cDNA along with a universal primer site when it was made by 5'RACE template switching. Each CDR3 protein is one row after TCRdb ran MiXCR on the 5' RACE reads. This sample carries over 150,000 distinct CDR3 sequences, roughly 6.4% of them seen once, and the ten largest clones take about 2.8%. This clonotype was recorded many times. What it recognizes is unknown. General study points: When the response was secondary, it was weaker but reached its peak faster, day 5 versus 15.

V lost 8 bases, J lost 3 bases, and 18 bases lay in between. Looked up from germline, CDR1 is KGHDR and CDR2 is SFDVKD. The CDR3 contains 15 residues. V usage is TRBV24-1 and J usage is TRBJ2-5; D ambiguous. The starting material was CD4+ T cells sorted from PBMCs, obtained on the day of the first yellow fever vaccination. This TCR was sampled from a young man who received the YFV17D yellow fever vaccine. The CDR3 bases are TGTGCCACCACTCATGGGTACAAAGCCGAAGAGACCCAGTACTTC. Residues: CATTHGYKAEETQYF.